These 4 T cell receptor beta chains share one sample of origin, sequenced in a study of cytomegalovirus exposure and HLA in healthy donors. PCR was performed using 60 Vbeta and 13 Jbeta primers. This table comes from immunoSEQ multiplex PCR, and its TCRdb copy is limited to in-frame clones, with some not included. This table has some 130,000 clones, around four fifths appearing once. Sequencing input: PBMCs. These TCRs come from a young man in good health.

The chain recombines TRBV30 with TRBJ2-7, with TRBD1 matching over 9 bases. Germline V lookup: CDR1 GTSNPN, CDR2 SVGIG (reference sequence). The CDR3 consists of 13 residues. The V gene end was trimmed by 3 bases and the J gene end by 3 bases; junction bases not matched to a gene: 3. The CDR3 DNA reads TGTGCCTGGAGGATGACAGGGGGCTACGAGCAGTACTTC. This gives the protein CAWRMTGGYEQYF.

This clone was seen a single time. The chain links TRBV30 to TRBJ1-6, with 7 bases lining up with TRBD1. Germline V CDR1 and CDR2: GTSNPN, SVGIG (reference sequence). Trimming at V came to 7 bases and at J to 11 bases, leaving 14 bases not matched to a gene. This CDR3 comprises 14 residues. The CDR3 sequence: CAYSSQGRTTPLHF. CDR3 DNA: TGTGCCTACTCTTCACAGGGGAGGACGACACCCCTCCACTTT.

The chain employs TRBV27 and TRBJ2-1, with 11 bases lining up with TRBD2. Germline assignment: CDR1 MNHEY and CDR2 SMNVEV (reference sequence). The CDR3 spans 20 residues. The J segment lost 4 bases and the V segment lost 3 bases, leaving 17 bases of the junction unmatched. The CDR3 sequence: CASSLFPGDVAGGPYNEQFF. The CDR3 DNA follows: TGTGCCAGCAGTTTGTTCCCAGGGGATGTAGCGGGAGGGCCTTACAATGAGCAGTTCTTC.

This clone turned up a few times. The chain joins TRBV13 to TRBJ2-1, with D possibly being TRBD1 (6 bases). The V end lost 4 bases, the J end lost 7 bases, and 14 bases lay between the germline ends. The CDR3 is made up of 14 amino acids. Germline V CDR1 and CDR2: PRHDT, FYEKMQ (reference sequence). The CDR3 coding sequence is TGTGCCAGCAGCTCTTACAGGGAAGAGAATGAGCAGTTCTTC. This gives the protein CASSSYREENEQFF.